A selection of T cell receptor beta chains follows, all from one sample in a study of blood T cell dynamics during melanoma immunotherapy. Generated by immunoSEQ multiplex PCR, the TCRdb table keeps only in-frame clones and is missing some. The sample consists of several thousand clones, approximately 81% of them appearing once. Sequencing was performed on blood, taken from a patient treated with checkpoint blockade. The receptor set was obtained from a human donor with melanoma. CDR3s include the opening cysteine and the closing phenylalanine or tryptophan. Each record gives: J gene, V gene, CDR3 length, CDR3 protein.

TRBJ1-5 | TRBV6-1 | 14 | CASSSWGSNQPQHF
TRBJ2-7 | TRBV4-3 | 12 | CASSQDGGRQYF
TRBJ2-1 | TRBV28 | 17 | CASSPSSGGASYNEQFF
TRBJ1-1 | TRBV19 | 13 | CASTEGMNTEAFF
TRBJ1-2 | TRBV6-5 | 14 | CASSPQAGSYGYTF
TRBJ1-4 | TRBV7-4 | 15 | CASSPGTNRNEKLFF
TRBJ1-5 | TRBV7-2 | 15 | CASSLVSGANQPQHF
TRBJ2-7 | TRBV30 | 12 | CAWVGFTGEQYF
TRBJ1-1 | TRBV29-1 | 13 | CSVEGALGTEAFF
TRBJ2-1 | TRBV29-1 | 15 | CSGELGLAGINEQFF
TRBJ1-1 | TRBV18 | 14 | CASSLWLENTEAFF
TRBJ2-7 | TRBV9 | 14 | CASSVGGVSYEQYF
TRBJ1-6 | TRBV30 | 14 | CAGDSRTYNSPLHF
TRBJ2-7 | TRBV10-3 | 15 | CAISPRVGGDYEQYF
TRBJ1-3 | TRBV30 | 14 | CAWSKGGSGNTIYF
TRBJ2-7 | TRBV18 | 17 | CASSPNRRQGGAWEQYF
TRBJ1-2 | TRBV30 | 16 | CAWRPGDRGLNYGYTF
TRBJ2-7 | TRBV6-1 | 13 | CASSGTGGYEQYF
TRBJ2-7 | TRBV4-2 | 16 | CASSQGMNRGSDEQYF
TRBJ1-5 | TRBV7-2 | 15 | CASSLSASGNQPQHF
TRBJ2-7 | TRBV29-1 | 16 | CSVARPQGTGDYEQYF
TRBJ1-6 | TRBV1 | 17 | CTSSQLLAQRWNSPLHF
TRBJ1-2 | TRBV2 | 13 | CASSELGPWDYTF
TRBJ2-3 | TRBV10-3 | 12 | CAIRTGTDTQYF
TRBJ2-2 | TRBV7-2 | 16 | CASSLGRGARTGELFF
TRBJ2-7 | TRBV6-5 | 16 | CASSYSAGGGAYEQYF
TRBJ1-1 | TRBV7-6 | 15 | CASSPIPDGNTEAFF
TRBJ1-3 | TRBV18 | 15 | CASSPNGGGLDTIYF
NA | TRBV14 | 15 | CASSQPGQGVHEQYF
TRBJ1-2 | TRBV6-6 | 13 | CASSYLVNYGYTF
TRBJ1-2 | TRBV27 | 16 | CASSARGVPPDYGYTF
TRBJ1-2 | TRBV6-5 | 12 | CASSQRTGGYTF
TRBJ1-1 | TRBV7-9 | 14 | CASSAQGAVTEAFF
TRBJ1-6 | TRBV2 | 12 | CASSEGYSPLHF
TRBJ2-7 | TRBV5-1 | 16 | CASSFFGLAGDYEQYF
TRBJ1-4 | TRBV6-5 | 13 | CASSLTANEKLFF
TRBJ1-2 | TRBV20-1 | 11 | CSARDYSGYTF
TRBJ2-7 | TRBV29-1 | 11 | CSVRTGDEQYF
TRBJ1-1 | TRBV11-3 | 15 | CASSLSGTANTEAFF
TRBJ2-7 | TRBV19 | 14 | CASREQGPSYEQYF
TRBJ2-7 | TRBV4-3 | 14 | CASSLGPNNYEQYF
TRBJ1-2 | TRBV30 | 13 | CAWTEQGPYGYTF
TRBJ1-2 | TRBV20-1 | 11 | CSARGDGGRTF
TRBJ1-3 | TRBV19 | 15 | CASSPSLNSGNTIYF
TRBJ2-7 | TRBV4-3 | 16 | CASSQAYVTSFYEQYF
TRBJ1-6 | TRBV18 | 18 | CASSPSQGQELYNSPLHF
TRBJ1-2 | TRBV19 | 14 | CASRLQVSGYGYTF
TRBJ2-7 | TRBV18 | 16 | CASSPPGGADGDEQYF
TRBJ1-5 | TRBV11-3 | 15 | CASSLRRDSNQPQHF
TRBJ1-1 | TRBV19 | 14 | CVARGMKGWTEAFF
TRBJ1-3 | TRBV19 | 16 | CASSIEMTDSGNTIYF
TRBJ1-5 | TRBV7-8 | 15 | CASSLALSVSWPQHF